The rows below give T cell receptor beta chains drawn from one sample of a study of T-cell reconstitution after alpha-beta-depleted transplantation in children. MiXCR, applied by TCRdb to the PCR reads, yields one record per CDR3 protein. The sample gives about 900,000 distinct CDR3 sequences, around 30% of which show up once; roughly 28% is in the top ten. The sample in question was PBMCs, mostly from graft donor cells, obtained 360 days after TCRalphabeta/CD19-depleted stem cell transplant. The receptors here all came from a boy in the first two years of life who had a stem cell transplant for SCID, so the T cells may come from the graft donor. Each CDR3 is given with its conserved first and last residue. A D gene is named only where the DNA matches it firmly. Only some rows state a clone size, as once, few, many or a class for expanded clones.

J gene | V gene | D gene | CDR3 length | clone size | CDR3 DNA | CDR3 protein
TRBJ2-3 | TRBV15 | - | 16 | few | TGTGCCACCAGCAGAGATCTGGGCAGGGGTACAGATACGCAGTATTTT | CATSRDLGRGTDTQYF
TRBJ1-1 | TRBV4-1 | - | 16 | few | TGCGCCAGCAGCCAAGATGTTCGGGCCCCGAACACTGAAGCTTTCTTT | CASSQDVRAPNTEAFF
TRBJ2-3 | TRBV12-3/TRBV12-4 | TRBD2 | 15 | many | TGTGCCAGCAGTTTACAGCGGGGCGGCACAGATACGCAGTATTTT | CASSLQRGGTDTQYF
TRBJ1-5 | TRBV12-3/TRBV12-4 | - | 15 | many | TGTGCCAGCAGTCCAGGCGGGGCGGGTAATCAGCCCCAGCATTTT | CASSPGGAGNQPQHF
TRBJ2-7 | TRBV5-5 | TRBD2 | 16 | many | TGTGCCAGCAGCTTTTTGGACGGGGGGTCCGGCTACGAGCAGTACTTC | CASSFLDGGSGYEQYF
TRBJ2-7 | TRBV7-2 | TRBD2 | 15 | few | TGTGCCAGCAGCTTGACTAGCGGTCCTCTCTACGAGCAGTACTTC | CASSLTSGPLYEQYF
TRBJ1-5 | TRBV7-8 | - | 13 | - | TGTGCCAGCACCGGCCGGATCAATCAGCCCCAGCATTTT | CASTGRINQPQHF
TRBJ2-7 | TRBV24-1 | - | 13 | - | TGTGCCACCAGTACCAAGGGGGAGGGACAGCAGTACTTC | CATSTKGEGQQYF
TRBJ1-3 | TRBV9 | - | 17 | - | TGTGCCAGCAGCGCCGGGACGCGGACAGCGAGTGGGAACACCATATATTTT | CASSAGTRTASGNTIYF
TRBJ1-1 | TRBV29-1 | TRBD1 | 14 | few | TGCAGCGTTGGGGGGGGACAGGGGGCGACTGAAGCTTTCTTT | CSVGGGQGATEAFF
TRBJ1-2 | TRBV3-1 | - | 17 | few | TGTGCCAGCAGCCAAGATTTGGTCCTCAGGGGATCGGATGGCTACACCTTC | CASSQDLVLRGSDGYTF
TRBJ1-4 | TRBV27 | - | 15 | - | TGTGCCAGCAGTTCCCTAAGGGGCGTCGGGGGAAAACTGTTTTTT | CASSSLRGVGGKLFF
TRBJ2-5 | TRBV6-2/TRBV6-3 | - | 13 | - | TGTGCCAGCAGGGGACGGGTAGGAGAGACCCAGTACTTC | CASRGRVGETQYF
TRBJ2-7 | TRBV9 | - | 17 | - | TGTGCCAGCAGCGTAGGAGGGGGGCCCGGCCCACCCTACGAGCAGTACTTC | CASSVGGGPGPPYEQYF
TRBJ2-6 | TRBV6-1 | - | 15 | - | TGTGCCAGCACCAAGTGGGGCGCTGGGGCCAACGTCCTGACTTTC | CASTKWGAGANVLTF
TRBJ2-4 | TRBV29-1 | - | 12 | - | TGCAGCGTTCGCCGGGTCGGAAACATTCAGTACTTC | CSVRRVGNIQYF
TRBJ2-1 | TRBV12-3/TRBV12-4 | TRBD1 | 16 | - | TGTGCCAGCAGTCCATTGGGACAGGGGACCTACAATGAGCAGTTCTTC | CASSPLGQGTYNEQFF